The 27 T cell receptor beta chains below come from one sample, sequenced in a study of identical twins (dated by TCRdb to the mid-2010s). The library was made by 5' RACE. The sequencer was an Illumina HiSeq 2000. Through fastp at Q25 and MiXCR, TCRdb rebuilt clones from the public reads, retaining in-frame beta chains. Records with the same CDR3 protein are collapsed into one entry carrying the most frequent genes and DNA. The sample table lists about 520,000 distinct CDR3 sequences, roughly a fifth of them with a count of one. Jointly, the top ten make up around 0.91% of the sample. These records were also assigned to another study, of T cells expressing NK-cell markers.

Material for sequencing was CD4+ T cells sorted from blood. The receptors were sampled from a woman under 30 in good health.

This clonotype occurred a few times. The chain couples TRBV20-1 to TRBJ2-3; D is perhaps TRBD2 (5 bases). V lost 2 bases and J lost 5, with 14 bases in between. From germline, CDR1 is DFQATT and CDR2 SNEGSKA (reference sequence). This CDR3 spans 14 amino acids. The CDR3 is CSARIGGLIDTQYF. CDR3 DNA: TGCAGTGCTAGAATAGGCGGGCTGATAGATACGCAGTATTTT.

This clonotype was observed a few times. The chain joins TRBV9 to TRBJ2-1; weak D call: TRBD2 (7 bases). V shed 0 bases and J shed 8 bases, with 12 bases lying between them. The length of the CDR3 is 14 residues. Germline V gives CDR1 SGDLS, CDR2 YYNGEE. CDR3 bases: TGTGCCAGCAGCGTAGATCGGGGGGCGGATGAGCAGTTCTTC. It is translated as CASSVDRGADEQFF.

The chain uses TRBV4-3 and TRBJ2-7, with TRBD1 identical over 10 bases. V was pared by 1 base and J by 6 bases, with 9 bases of the junction left unmatched. The CDR3 is made up of 16 amino acids. Germline lookup yields CDR1 LGHNA and CDR2 YSLEER. Here the CDR3 reads CASSQGGTGASAEQYF. CDR3 bases: TGCGCCAGCAGCCAAGGGGGGACAGGGGCCTCCGCCGAGCAGTACTTC.

The chain has TRBV5-1 and TRBJ2-7; D not resolved. V was clipped by 1 base and J by 0 bases, with 8 bases between them. This CDR3 contains 14 residues. Germline values: CDR1 SGHRS, CDR2 YFSETQ. CDR3 region: CASSLRLDSYEQYF. The CDR3 nucleotides are TGCGCCAGCAGCTTGAGGCTAGACTCCTACGAGCAGTACTTC.

Many counts were recorded for this clonotype. The junction shows a germline mismatch at one end, possibly a read error. This sequence joins TRBV7-7 and TRBJ2-1; maybe TRBD1 (5 bases). There are 13 residues in the CDR3. Per germline, CDR1 SSHAT and CDR2 FNYEAQ (reference sequence). The CDR3 loop reads CASSLNRYNEQFF. The CDR3, as DNA: TGTGCTAGCAGCTTAAACAGGTACAATGAGCAGTTCTTC.

This clonotype was recorded many times. The V gene is TRBV7-3, the J gene TRBJ2-7; 8 bases are shared with TRBD1. The CDR3 has 14 residues. Germline CDR1 reads SGHTA; CDR2 reads FQGTGA. The ends lost 5 bases at V and 3 bases at J; junction bases unmatched: 6. CDR3 loop: CASSQGQGNYEQYF. CDR3 in DNA: TGTGCCAGCAGCCAAGGACAGGGCAACTACGAGCAGTACTTC. Based on the CDR3 plus reference TRBV7-3 and TRBJ2-7, the full variable domain is GAGVSQTPSNKVTEKGKYVELRCDPISGHTALYWYRQSLGQGPEFLIYFQGTGAADDSGLPNDRFFAVRPEGSVSTLKIQRTERGDSAVYLCASSQGQGNYEQYFGPGTRLTVT.

J is TRBJ2-1 and V is TRBV29-1, with a possible D match to TRBD1 (6 bases). Trimming left V 3 bases short and J 7 bases short, with 19 bases between. This CDR3 has 15 residues. Germline CDR1 is SQVTM and CDR2 is ANQGSEA. CDR3 sequence: CSVDLRGSPENEQFF. In DNA, the CDR3 is TGCAGCGTTGATTTGAGGGGGTCCCCGGAGAATGAGCAGTTCTTC.

The J gene is TRBJ2-1, the V gene TRBV11-2; possibly TRBD1 or TRBD2 for D (5 bases each). Germline CDR1 SGHAT, CDR2 FQNNGV. V dropped 5 bases and J dropped 9 bases, with 14 bases sitting between them. This CDR3 is 13 amino acids long. The CDR3 here is CASSLGGQGEQFF. The CDR3 bases are TGTGCCAGCAGCCTTGGAGGCCAGGGTGAGCAGTTCTTC.

This clonotype was counted only a few times. V usage is TRBV10-2 and J usage is TRBJ2-1; 11 positions match TRBD2. Germline-derived CDR1 and CDR2 are WSHSY and SAAADI. V shed 9 bases, J shed 6 bases, and the junction held 7 bases outside the gene matches. The length of the CDR3 is 14 residues. In DNA form, the CDR3 reads TGCGCCAGTGATAGCGGGGGGGCCAGCAATGAGCAGTTCTTC. Translation: CASDSGGASNEQFF.

CDR3 DNA sequence: TGCAGTGCCGAAAAATTAGACGGATACAATCAGCCCCAGCATTTT. Translation: CSAEKLDGYNQPQHF. The chain carries TRBV20-1 and TRBJ1-5; D is unresolved. The ends were cut back, 6 bases at V and 3 bases at J, with 18 bases in the middle. Germline V CDR1 and CDR2: DFQATT, SNEGSKA (reference sequence). CDR3 length: 15 residues.

The chain employs TRBV7-9 and TRBJ1-2; D gene ambiguous. Germline V gene lookup returns CDR1 SEHNR and CDR2 FQNEAQ (reference sequence). Trimming left V 6 bases short and J 4 bases short, with 15 bases between. The CDR3 runs to 14 residues. In nucleotides, the CDR3 is TGTGCCAGCAGTTTGCGAGAAAACGGCTATGGCTACACCTTC. This translates into CASSLRENGYGYTF.

This clonotype appeared a few times. The chain employs TRBV19 and TRBJ1-6; D unclear. The CDR3 length is 14 residues. CDR1 is LNHDA and CDR2 is SQIVND in the germline V gene (reference sequence). Between the trimmed V and J ends, which lost 3 bases and 4 bases, there was a span of 7 bases. The CDR3 loop is CASSMSFYNSPLHF. CDR3 coding DNA: TGTGCCAGTAGTATGTCGTTTTATAATTCACCCCTCCACTTT.

This chain links TRBV6-1 with TRBJ2-6, with D possibly matching TRBD1 (5 bases). V gave up 6 bases and J gave up 0 bases, with 21 bases separating them. Germline V gene data show CDR1 as MNHNS and CDR2 as SASEGT. This CDR3 has 19 residues. Here the CDR3 reads CASRVGQGEVSSGANVLTF. For the CDR3, the DNA is TGTGCCAGCAGGGTGGGCCAGGGCGAAGTAAGCTCTGGGGCCAACGTCCTGACTTTC.

This rearrangement joins TRBV2 to TRBJ1-2, with 8 bases lining up with TRBD1. The V gene's germline CDR1 is SNHLY and CDR2 FYNNEI. V was pared by 5 bases and J by 5 bases, with 13 bases of the junction left unmatched. The CDR3 runs 16 residues. The CDR3 nucleotides are TGTGCCAGCAGTCCTGAGGGACAGGCAGGAGCTTATGGCTACACCTTC. Its translation is CASSPEGQAGAYGYTF.

This clonotype was counted a few times. V is TRBV5-1 and J is TRBJ2-3; 7 bases are a match to TRBD1. This CDR3 is built from 14 residues. The V gene end was trimmed by 4 bases and the J gene end by 3 bases; junction bases not matched to a gene: 5. Germline-derived CDR1 and CDR2 are SGHRS and YFSETQ. CDR3 protein: CASSQLQGTDTQYF. The CDR3 DNA sequence: TGCGCCAGCAGCCAACTACAGGGGACAGATACGCAGTATTTT.

There are a few counts of this clonotype. CDR3 in DNA: TGCAGTGCTATAGGACAGGGGGCCTACGAGCAGTACTTC. Translated, it gives CSAIGQGAYEQYF. V and J are TRBV20-1 and TRBJ2-7; the match to TRBD1 covers 10 bases. Germline V CDR1 and CDR2: DFQATT, SNEGSKA (reference sequence). This CDR3 spans 13 amino acids. The V and J ends lost 4 bases and 2 bases, in that order; junction bases with no gene match: 2.

Ten or more counts support this clonotype. The chain has TRBV29-1 and TRBJ1-2; TRBD1 is a possible D gene (5 bases). Germline V gene sequence: CDR1 SQVTM, CDR2 ANQGSEA. Trimming took 3 bases from V and 7 from J, leaving 9 bases between them. This CDR3 has 11 amino acids. CDR3 DNA sequence: TGCAGCGTTGACGCGGGGGGTGGCTACACCTTC. Translation gives CSVDAGGGYTF.

This chain joins TRBV5-4 and TRBJ2-3; D is possibly TRBD1 (5 bases). The V gene's germline CDR1 is SGHNT and CDR2 YYREEE (reference sequence). The CDR3 contains 15 residues. Trimming shortened V by 5 bases and J by 2 bases, and 15 bases separated the two germline ends. CDR3 nucleotide sequence: TGTGCCAGCAGGGACATAGGGGCATCCACAGATACGCAGTATTTT. It codes for CASRDIGASTDTQYF.

In this sample, this clonotype turned up a few times. This chain uses TRBV7-9 with TRBJ2-2; 13 positions match TRBD2. With 4 bases clipped from V and 5 bases from J, the junction kept 4 bases outside the gene matches. There are 16 residues in the CDR3. Per the germline V gene, CDR1 is SEHNR and CDR2 is FQNEAQ (reference sequence). Here the CDR3 DNA reads TGTGCCAGCAGCTATGGACTAGCGGGAGAGACCGGGGAGCTGTTTTTT. It codes for CASSYGLAGETGELFF.

The CDR3 spells CASRTSSGSYNEQFF. CDR3 bases: TGTGCCAGCAGGACCTCTAGCGGGTCTTACAATGAGCAGTTCTTC. The V and J genes are TRBV7-2 and TRBJ2-1; the match to TRBD2 covers 8 bases. The CDR3 has 15 amino acids. CDR1 and CDR2 (germline): SGHTA, FQGNSA. V trimming: 6 bases; J trimming: 4 bases; junction bases outside the gene matches: 8. The full variable domain, with the rest looked up from reference TRBV7-2 and TRBJ2-1, is GAGVSQSPSNKVTEKGKDVELRCDPISGHTALYWYRQSLGQGLEFLIYFQGNSAPDKSGLPSDRFSAERTGGSVSTLTIQRTQQEDSAVYLCASRTSSGSYNEQFFGPGTRLTVL.

This chain connects TRBV25-1 to TRBJ1-1; weak D call: TRBD1 (5 bases). The CDR3 length is 14 residues. The V end was cut by 4 bases, the J end by 0 bases, with 9 bases between. In germline, CDR1 is MGHDK, CDR2 SYGVNS. In DNA form, the CDR3 reads TGTGCCAGCAGTGTGACAGCTTTGAACACTGAAGCTTTCTTT. This encodes CASSVTALNTEAFF.

This chain joins TRBV12-3 or TRBV12-4 and TRBJ2-7; D unclear. This CDR3 region has 13 residues. V lost 5 bases and J lost 9, with 17 bases in between. The CDR3 spells CASSEEPRAGQYF. The CDR3 region has the DNA TGTGCCAGCAGTGAAGAGCCCCGAGCAGGGCAGTACTTC.

This clonotype has more than one count but fewer than ten. The chain combines TRBV20-1 with TRBJ2-7; D uncertain. The V gene's germline CDR1 is DFQATT and CDR2 SNEGSKA (reference sequence). The CDR3 is 10 residues long. Trimming took 7 bases from V and 5 from J, leaving 9 bases between them. The chain's CDR3 is CSVVKNEQYF. In nucleotides, the CDR3 is TGCAGTGTTGTAAAAAACGAGCAGTACTTC.

This clonotype was counted many times. The V and J genes are TRBV5-1 and TRBJ1-5, with 10 bases identical to TRBD1. The CDR3 extends over 14 amino acids. After removal of 4 bases from V and 5 bases from J, the junction contained 3 bases not matched to a gene. CDR1 SGHRS and CDR2 YFSETQ come from the germline V gene. The CDR3: CASSAGTGDQPQHF. Written as DNA, the CDR3 is TGCGCCAGCAGCGCTGGGACAGGGGATCAGCCCCAGCATTTT.

This clonotype has only a few counts. The chain links TRBV7-9 to TRBJ1-1, with D hard to call. V was clipped by 4 bases and J by 6 bases, with 9 bases between them. In germline, CDR1 is SEHNR, CDR2 FQNEAQ (reference sequence). The CDR3 consists of 12 residues. Here the CDR3 DNA reads TGTGCCAGCAGCTCTCCCGTCTCTGAAGCTTTCTTT. Translation: CASSSPVSEAFF.

In this sample, this clonotype turned up a few times. V is TRBV20-1 and J is TRBJ2-3, with D possibly matching TRBD2 (7 bases). Trimming left V 3 bases short and J 1 base short, with 17 bases between. CDR3 size: 16 residues. The germline V gene has CDR1 DFQATT and CDR2 SNEGSKA (reference sequence). The chain's CDR3 is CSASPMGGAGTDTQYF. The DNA of the CDR3 is TGCAGTGCTAGCCCCATGGGGGGGGCCGGCACAGATACGCAGTATTTT.

This clonotype was found a few times. V is TRBV20-1 and J is TRBJ2-7; TRBD2 is a possible D gene (6 bases). The CDR3 length is 13 residues. Between the trimmed V and J ends, which lost 6 bases and 2 bases, there was a span of 14 bases. The germline V gene encodes CDR1 DFQATT and CDR2 SNEGSKA (reference sequence). The CDR3 bases are TGCAGTGCCCCGGGGGATTATACCTACGAGCAGTACTTC. This gives the protein CSAPGDYTYEQYF.